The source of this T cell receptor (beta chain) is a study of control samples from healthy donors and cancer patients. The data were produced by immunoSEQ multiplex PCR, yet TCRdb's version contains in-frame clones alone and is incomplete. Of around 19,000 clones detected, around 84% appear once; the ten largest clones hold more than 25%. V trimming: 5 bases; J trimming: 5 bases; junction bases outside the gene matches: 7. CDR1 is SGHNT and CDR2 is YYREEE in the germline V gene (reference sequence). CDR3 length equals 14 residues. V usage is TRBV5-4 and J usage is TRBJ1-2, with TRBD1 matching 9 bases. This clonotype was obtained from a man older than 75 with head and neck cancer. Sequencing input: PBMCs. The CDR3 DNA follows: TGTGCCAGCAGTCCGACAGGGGGAGGTTATGGCTACACCTTC. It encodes CASSPTGGGYGYTF.